A selection of T cell receptor beta chains follows, all from one sample in a study of cytomegalovirus exposure and HLA in healthy donors. Measured with immunoSEQ multiplex PCR; TCRdb has only the in-frame clones, and not every one. The sample holds over 200,000 clones, over 65% seen once. Sequencing used PBMCs. The receptor source for this set is a woman aged 60-70 years in good health and CMV-seropositive. Both conserved end residues are part of each CDR3. The D gene is left open where the match is weak. A row's size may be missing; if present it is once, few, many or a size class.

NA,TRBD1,TRBJ2-4,TRBV7-9,TGTGCCAGCAGCCCGGACAGGGGGAACATTCAGTACTTC,CASSPDRGNIQYF
NA,TRBD1,TRBJ1-5,TRBV28,TGTGCCAGCATTCGTACAGGGGGCGTTCAGCCCCAGCATTTT,CASIRTGGVQPQHF
NA,NA,TRBJ1-1,TRBV20-1,TGCAGTGCTATTAGACGGGCTGAAGCTTTCTTT,CSAIRRAEAFF
NA,NA,TRBJ1-1,TRBV20-1,TGCAGTGCTAGTAATAGGGGAGCTTTCTTT,CSASNRGAFF
NA,TRBD1,TRBJ2-7,TRBV7-6,TGTGCCAGCAGCTGGGGACAGGGTCCCTACGAGCAGTACTTC,CASSWGQGPYEQYF
once,TRBD1,TRBJ2-7,TRBV7-2,TGTGCCAGCAGCTTAGTGGGACAGGGAGCCTACGAGCAGTACTTC,CASSLVGQGAYEQYF
NA,TRBD1,TRBJ1-3,TRBV9,TGTGCCAGCAGCCGATCGCTTGGACAGGGGAGGTTCCCTAGGGACACCATATATTTT,CASSRSLGQGRFPRDTIYF
few,TRBD2,TRBJ2-5,TRBV7-9,TGTGCCAGCAGCGGCGGGGGGAGAGAGACCCAGTACTTC,CASSGGGRETQYF
NA,TRBD1,TRBJ1-1,TRBV19,TGTGCCAGTAGTTTTTCCGGGACAGGGCGGACTGAAGCTTTCTTT,CASSFSGTGRTEAFF
NA,NA,TRBJ1-1,TRBV10-1,TGCGCCAGCAGTGAGCCTAAAGAGAGTACGCAGGGCCGGGCCTGGGGGAACACTGAAGCTTTCTTT,CASSEPKESTQGRAWGNTEAFF
NA,NA,TRBJ2-7,TRBV18,TGTGCCAGCAGACAGGAGGACGAGCAGTACTTC,CASRQEDEQYF
NA,TRBD2,TRBJ2-1,TRBV5-6,TGTGCCAGCAGCGTTGGACTAGCGGGAGCTCTTGAGCAGTTCTTC,CASSVGLAGALEQFF
NA,NA,TRBJ1-1,TRBV9,TGTGCCAGCAGCTCAACCGGGATGGAGACTTTCTTT,CASSSTGMETFF
NA,NA,TRBJ1-6,TRBV19,TGTGCCAGTAGTATAGATGTGCCAACCCGGAGCTCCTATAATTCACCCCTCCACTTT,CASSIDVPTRSSYNSPLHF
NA,TRBD1,TRBJ1-4,TRBV28,TGTGCCAGCAGTTTCAATACACAGGGGTGGGATGAAAAACTGTTTTTT,CASSFNTQGWDEKLFF
NA,TRBD1,TRBJ2-7,TRBV7-2,TGTGCCAGCAGCTTGGCAGGGGGCCTCCACGAGCAGTACTTC,CASSLAGGLHEQYF
NA,NA,TRBJ2-1,TRBV9,TGTGCCAGCAGCGTTCGTAGCGGCCCCTCCTACAATGAGCAGTTCTTC,CASSVRSGPSYNEQFF
once,TRBD1,TRBJ1-1,TRBV7-2,TGTGCCAGCAGCTTAGTGACAGGGGACACTGAAGCTTTCTTT,CASSLVTGDTEAFF
once,TRBD2,TRBJ2-3,TRBV5-1,TGCGCCAGCAGCTTAAGACTAGCGGGCAATACGCAGTATTTT,CASSLRLAGNTQYF
NA,NA,TRBJ2-7,TRBV6-1,TGTGCCAGCGAAAGGGGGAACTCGTACGAGCAGTACTTC,CASERGNSYEQYF
NA,TRBD1,TRBJ1-2,TRBV19,TGTGCCAGTAGTATAAACAGGGGCTCTAACTATGGCTACACCTTC,CASSINRGSNYGYTF
NA,NA,TRBJ2-7,TRBV30,TGTGCCTGGACCCAGGAGGGGACGCTCGAGCAGTACTTC,CAWTQEGTLEQYF
NA,TRBD1,TRBJ1-5,TRBV30,TGTGCCTGGAGTTTCAGGGGGCTGCATCAGCCCCAGCATTTT,CAWSFRGLHQPQHF
NA,TRBD1,TRBJ1-4,TRBV6-4,TGTGCCAGCAGTCCTATCGACAGGGGCGCTTACAATCCTAATGAAAAACTGTTTTTT,CASSPIDRGAYNPNEKLFF
NA,NA,TRBJ1-6,TRBV6-1,TGTGCCACCAGGAGGTACGGGGAAGATTCACCCCTCCACTTT,CATRRYGEDSPLHF
NA,TRBD1,TRBJ2-5,TRBV5-1,TGCGCCAGCAGCACGGGACAGGGGGTACTGACCCAGTACTTC,CASSTGQGVLTQYF
NA,NA,TRBJ2-3,TRBV28,TGTGCCAGCAGGCAGGACGCGGGGACCTACACAGATACGCAGTATTTT,CASRQDAGTYTDTQYF
once,NA,TRBJ1-6,TRBV28,TGTGCCCTTAAACGGGACACTAACCACGGTTCACCCCTCCACTTT,CALKRDTNHGSPLHF
few,NA,TRBJ1-4,TRBV30,TGTGCCTGGGGCACAGGGAAGCTTAATGAAAAACTGTTTTTT,CAWGTGKLNEKLFF
NA,NA,TRBJ1-1,TRBV7-9,TGTTCCAGCAGCTTAGGCGGTCCTCTTGAAGCTTTCTTT,CSSSLGGPLEAFF
NA,NA,TRBJ2-3,TRBV7-6,TGTGCCACCCGTGGAGCGGCGACAGATACGCAGTATTTT,CATRGAATDTQYF
NA,NA,TRBJ1-2,TRBV6-5,TGTGCCAGCAGTTACTCAGGGGGGGCGTACTATGGCTACACCTTC,CASSYSGGAYYGYTF
few,TRBD1,TRBJ2-3,TRBV25-1,TGTGCCAGCAGTGTTTTAGGACAGGGGGGGGATACGCAGTATTTT,CASSVLGQGGDTQYF
few,TRBD1,TRBJ1-3,TRBV28,TGTGCCAGCAGTTATGCGGACAGGAGCTCTGGAAACACCATATATTTT,CASSYADRSSGNTIYF
NA,NA,TRBJ2-1,TRBV4-1,TGCGCCAGCAGCCACAACGCGGGACTCCGAAACACCGATGAGCAGTTCTTC,CASSHNAGLRNTDEQFF
once,TRBD1,TRBJ1-1,TRBV7-3,TGTGCCAGCAGCTTAAAAGCAGGGGGCACTGAAGCTTTCTTT,CASSLKAGGTEAFF
NA,NA,TRBJ2-7,TRBV28,TGTGCCAGCAGTTTTTCCAGTACCCGATACGAGCAGTACTTC,CASSFSSTRYEQYF
NA,NA,TRBJ1-2,TRBV19,TGTGCCAGTAGGGACAGCGTCTCATCCTATGGCTACACCTTC,CASRDSVSSYGYTF
once,TRBD2,TRBJ2-7,TRBV11-2,TGTGCCAGCAGCTTACTTTTCCAGCTAGCGGGAGGGTCTTACGAGCAGTACTTC,CASSLLFQLAGGSYEQYF
NA,NA,TRBJ2-1,TRBV30,TGTGCCTGGAGTGAGGGCATCGGGGGTGAGCAGTTCTTC,CAWSEGIGGEQFF
NA,NA,TRBJ2-7,TRBV15,TGTGCCACCAGCAGAGCCCCCCTAGACGAGCAGTACTTC,CATSRAPLDEQYF
few,NA,TRBJ2-6,TRBV5-1,TGCGCCAGCAGGCGGCAGCCCGTCACCTCTGGGGCCAACGTCCTGACTTTC,CASRRQPVTSGANVLTF
NA,NA,TRBJ1-2,TRBV25-1,TGTGCCAGCAGAAGAGAGTGCAGGGCTCCCTATGGCTACACCTTC,CASRRECRAPYGYTF
NA,NA,TRBJ1-2,TRBV9,TGTGCCAGCACCAGAGACCCCGGGACATACTATGGCTACACCTTC,CASTRDPGTYYGYTF
NA,TRBD1,TRBJ1-1,TRBV5-6,TGTGCCAGCAGCTTCCCGGGGGACAGGAGAATCACTGAAGCTTTCTTT,CASSFPGDRRITEAFF